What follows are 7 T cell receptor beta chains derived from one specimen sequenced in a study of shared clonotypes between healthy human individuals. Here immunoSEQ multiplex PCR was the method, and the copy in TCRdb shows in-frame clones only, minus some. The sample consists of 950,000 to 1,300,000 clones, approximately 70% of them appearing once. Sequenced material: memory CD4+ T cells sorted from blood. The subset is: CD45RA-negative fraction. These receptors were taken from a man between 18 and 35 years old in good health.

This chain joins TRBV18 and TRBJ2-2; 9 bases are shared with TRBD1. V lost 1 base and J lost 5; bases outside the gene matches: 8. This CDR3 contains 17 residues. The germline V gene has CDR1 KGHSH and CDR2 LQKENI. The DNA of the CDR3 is TGTGCCAGCTCACCACGCCGGACAGGGGCGGGGACCGGGGAGCTGTTTTTT. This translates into CASSPRRTGAGTGELFF.

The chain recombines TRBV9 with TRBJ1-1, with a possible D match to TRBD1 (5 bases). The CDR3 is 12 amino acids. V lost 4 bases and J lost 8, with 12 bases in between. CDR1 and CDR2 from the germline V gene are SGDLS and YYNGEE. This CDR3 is CASSPQRDEAFF. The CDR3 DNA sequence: TGTGCCAGCAGCCCCCAAAGGGACGAAGCTTTCTTT. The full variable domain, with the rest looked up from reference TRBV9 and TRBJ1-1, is DSGVTQTPKHLITATGQRVTLRCSPRSGDLSVYWYQQSLDQGLQFLIQYYNGEERAKGNILERFSAQQFPDLHSELNLSSLELGDSALYFCASSPQRDEAFFGQGTRLTVV.

The CDR3 DNA reads TGTGCCAGCAGCTTAGATCGGACAGGGGCCTTTGAAAAACTGTTTTTT. It codes for CASSLDRTGAFEKLFF. The chain links TRBV7-9 to TRBJ1-4, with TRBD1 identical over 9 bases. The V segment lost 1 base and the J segment 7 bases; nucleotides outside the gene matches: 7. Germline-derived CDR1 and CDR2 are SEHNR and FQNEAQ (reference sequence). The CDR3 loop spans 16 amino acids.

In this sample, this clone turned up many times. CDR3 region: CASKPEDRGNTEAFF. The CDR3 coding sequence is TGTGCCAGCAAGCCGGAGGACAGGGGGAACACTGAAGCTTTCTTT. This sequence joins TRBV6-1 and TRBJ1-1, with TRBD1 matching 9 bases. Germline loops: CDR1 MNHNS, CDR2 SASEGT. The CDR3 spans 15 residues. V lost 7 bases and J lost 1; bases outside the gene matches: 7.

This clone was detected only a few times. DNA for the CDR3: TGTGCCAGCAGTTTAGGGGCAGGGGTGACGGGCGGCTACACCTTC. Residues: CASSLGAGVTGGYTF. The J gene is TRBJ1-2, the V gene TRBV28; the D gene is possibly TRBD1 (6 bases). Germline V CDR1 and CDR2: MDHEN, SYDVKM. CDR3 size: 15 residues. Trimming left V 2 bases short and J 8 bases short, with 18 bases between.

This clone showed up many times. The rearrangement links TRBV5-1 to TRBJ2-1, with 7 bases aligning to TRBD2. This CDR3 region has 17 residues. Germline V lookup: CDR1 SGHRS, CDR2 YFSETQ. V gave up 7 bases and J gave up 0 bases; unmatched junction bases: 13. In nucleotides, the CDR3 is TGCGCCAGCGCACCCTTCCCCGCGGGAGACTCCTACAATGAGCAGTTCTTC. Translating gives CASAPFPAGDSYNEQFF. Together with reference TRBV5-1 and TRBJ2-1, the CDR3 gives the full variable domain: KAGVTQTPRYLIKTRGQQVTLSCSPISGHRSVSWYQQTPGQGLQFLFEYFSETQRNKGNFPGRFSGRQFSNSRSEMNVSTLELGDSALYLCASAPFPAGDSYNEQFFGPGTRLTVL.

CDR3 nucleotides: TGTGCCAGCAGCTTGGCAGGGACACACACAGATACGCAGTATTTT. This translates into CASSLAGTHTDTQYF. V gene TRBV5-6 combines with J gene TRBJ2-3, with D perhaps matching TRBD1 (6 bases). In germline, CDR1 is SGHDT, CDR2 YYEEEE. The CDR3 runs 15 residues. The V and J ends lost 0 bases and 2 bases respectively, with 10 bases between them.